This T cell receptor (beta chain) was sequenced for a study of Ad26.COV2.S vaccination and SARS-CoV-2 variants. The overall study: The study gave Ad26.COV2.S intramuscularly, once or twice 56 days apart.

Some clones are missing from TCRdb's copy, which holds only in-frame ones; the method was immunoSEQ multiplex PCR. The sample has fewer than 500,000 clones; roughly nine tenths are singletons. The treatment: around 19 received Ad26.COV2.S at low or high dose, single or two shots; 5 received placebo; per-sample allocation not given. Day 63 after the first vaccine or placebo injection was the time point for sampling. It was an adult aged 18-55 years in Boston who was the donor. Study outcomes and limitations: Measures of TCR breadth and depth may have fallen short of total T cell responses. Non-spike TCR breadth was similar in vaccine and placebo recipients.

The CDR3 contains 14 residues. V lost 1 base, J lost 5 bases, and 12 bases lay in between. The germline V gene has CDR1 MNHEY and CDR2 SVGEGT. Turning to this clone: What it binds is not known.

The receptor was derived from a person aged 18-65 years who received the Ad26.COV2.S COVID-19 vaccine or a placebo. V gene TRBV6-2 or TRBV6-3 combines with J gene TRBJ2-7, with D perhaps TRBD1 or TRBD2 (5 bases each). The source material was peripheral blood, sampled in a trial of Ad26.COV2.S vaccine versus placebo. CDR3 region: CASSYYFGADEQYF. The DNA for the CDR3 is TGTGCCAGCAGTTACTACTTCGGGGCAGACGAGCAGTACTTC.